The present TCR beta chain was sequenced within a study of technical replicates of blood from several donors (dated by TCRdb to about 2017). The CDR3 goes from the cysteine to the phenylalanine over 15 residues. Only the CDR3 region is kept as DNA, spanning 45 bases read in frame from base 1. V is trimmed back by 3 bases and J by 5 bases, and the junction contains 5 bases that no gene match accounts for. CDR1 and CDR2, per the germline V gene, are LGHNA and YSLEER. To note about this clone: It has no known antigen specificity. Qualities for individual bases were not recorded, and no much larger clone is one base off.

To prepare the library, the immunoSEQ multiplex PCR assay was applied. TCRdb retrieved this table from immuneACCESS and kept in-frame rearrangements only. Not all clones are present; in checked studies, unresolved V genes account for under half, and no reason is known for the remainder. The sample yields about 97,000 clones; about 95% were counted once. Less than 0.35% of the sample rests with the top ten. This clonotype was sampled from a human donor in good health. Here the chain combines TRBV4-3 and TRBJ2-1, with 9 junctional bases fitting TRBD1. Material for sequencing was T cells isolated from PBMCs. The CDR3 amino acid sequence is: CASSQNRDRDNEQFF. The DNA reads TGCGCCAGCAGCCAGAACCGGGACAGGGACAATGAGCAGTTCTTC.